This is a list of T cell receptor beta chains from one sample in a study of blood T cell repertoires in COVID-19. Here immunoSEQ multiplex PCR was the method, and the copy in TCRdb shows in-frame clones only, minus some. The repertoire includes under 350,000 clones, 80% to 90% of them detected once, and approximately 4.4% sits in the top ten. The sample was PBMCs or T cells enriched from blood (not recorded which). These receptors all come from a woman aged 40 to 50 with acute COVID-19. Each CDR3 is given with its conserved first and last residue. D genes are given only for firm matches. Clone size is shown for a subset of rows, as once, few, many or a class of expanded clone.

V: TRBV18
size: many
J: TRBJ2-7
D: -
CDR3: CASSPPGGPHSYEQYF
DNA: TGTGCCAGCTCACCACCCGGAGGTCCACACTCCTACGAGCAGTACTTC

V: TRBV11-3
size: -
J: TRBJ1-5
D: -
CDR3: CASSLIRPSNQPQHF
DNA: TGTGCCAGCAGCTTAATCAGGCCCAGCAATCAGCCCCAGCATTTT

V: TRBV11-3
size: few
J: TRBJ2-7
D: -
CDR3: CASSPTGTTYEQYF
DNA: TGTGCCAGCAGCCCCACAGGGACCACCTACGAGCAGTACTTC

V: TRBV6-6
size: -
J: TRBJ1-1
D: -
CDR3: CASTLYGTQNTEAFF
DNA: TGTGCCAGCACCCTCTACGGTACGCAGAACACTGAAGCTTTCTTT

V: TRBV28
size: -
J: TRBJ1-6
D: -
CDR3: CASSLLSGERNSPLHF
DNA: TGTGCCAGCAGCCTTCTTAGCGGTGAGCGGAATTCACCCCTCCACTTT

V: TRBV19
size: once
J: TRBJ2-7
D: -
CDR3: CASSSGTHEQYF
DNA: TGTGCCAGTAGTTCCGGGACACACGAGCAGTACTTC

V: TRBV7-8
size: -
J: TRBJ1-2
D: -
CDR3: CASSFSVSDGYTF
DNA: TGTGCCAGCAGCTTCTCCGTGTCGGATGGCTACACCTTC

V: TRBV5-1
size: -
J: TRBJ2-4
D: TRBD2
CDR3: CASSLSGSSKNIQYF
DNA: TGCGCCAGCAGCTTAAGCGGGAGCTCCAAAAACATTCAGTACTTC

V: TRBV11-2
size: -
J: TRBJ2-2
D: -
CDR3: CASSSARRSNTGELFF
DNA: TGTGCCAGCAGTTCTGCCCGACGGAGTAACACCGGGGAGCTGTTTTTT

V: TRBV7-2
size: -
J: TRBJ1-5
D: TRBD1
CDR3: CASSPDRVGQPQHF
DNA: TGTGCCAGCAGCCCGGACAGGGTTGGACAGCCCCAGCATTTT

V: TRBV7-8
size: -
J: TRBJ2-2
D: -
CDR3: CASSLKPYTGELFF
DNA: TGTGCCAGCAGCTTAAAGCCCTACACCGGGGAGCTGTTTTTT

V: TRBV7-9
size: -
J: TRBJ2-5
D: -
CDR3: CASSFLLGGAGETQYF
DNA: TGTGCCAGCAGCTTCCTTCTTGGGGGGGCGGGAGAGACCCAGTACTTC

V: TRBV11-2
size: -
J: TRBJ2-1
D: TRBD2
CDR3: CASSSIAGGPFNEQFF
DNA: TGTGCCAGCAGCTCCATAGCGGGAGGGCCTTTCAATGAGCAGTTCTTC

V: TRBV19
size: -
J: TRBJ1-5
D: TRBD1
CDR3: CASRHLQGGGNQPQHF
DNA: TGTGCCAGTAGACATCTCCAGGGGGGAGGCAATCAGCCCCAGCATTTT

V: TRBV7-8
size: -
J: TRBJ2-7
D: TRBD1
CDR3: CASRNPPGQGALEQYF
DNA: TGTGCCAGCAGAAACCCCCCGGGACAGGGGGCCCTCGAGCAGTACTTC

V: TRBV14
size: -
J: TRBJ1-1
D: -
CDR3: CASSQVLAYPNTEAFF
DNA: TGTGCCAGCAGCCAAGTTTTGGCTTACCCGAACACTGAAGCTTTCTTT

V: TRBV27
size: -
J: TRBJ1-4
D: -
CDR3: CASSLVGAVATNEKLFF
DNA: TGTGCCAGCAGTTTAGTTGGGGCCGTGGCAACTAATGAAAAACTGTTTTTT

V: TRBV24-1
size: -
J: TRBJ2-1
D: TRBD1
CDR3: CATSDFTLGTGTRNEQFF
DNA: TGTGCCACCAGTGATTTTACTCTTGGGACAGGTACTCGGAATGAGCAGTTCTTC

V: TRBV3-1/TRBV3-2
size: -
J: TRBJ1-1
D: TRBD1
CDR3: CASSQTGTGTEAFF
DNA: TGTGCCAGCAGCCAGACCGGGACAGGCACTGAAGCTTTCTTT

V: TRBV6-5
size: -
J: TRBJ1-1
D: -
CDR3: CASARARANAEAFF
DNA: TGTGCCAGCGCGCGGGCACGTGCTAACGCTGAAGCTTTCTTT

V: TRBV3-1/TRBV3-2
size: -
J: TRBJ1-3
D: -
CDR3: CASSQESISGNTIYF
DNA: TGTGCCAGCAGCCAAGAGAGCATTTCCGGAAACACCATATATTTT

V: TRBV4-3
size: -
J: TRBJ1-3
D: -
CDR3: CASSQDEEVGNTIYF
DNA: TGCGCCAGCAGCCAAGATGAGGAGGTTGGAAACACCATATATTTT

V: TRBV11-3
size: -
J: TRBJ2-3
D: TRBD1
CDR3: CASSWGDRIHTDTQYF
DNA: TGTGCCAGCAGCTGGGGGGACAGGATACACACAGATACGCAGTATTTT

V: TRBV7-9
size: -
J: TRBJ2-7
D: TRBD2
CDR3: CASSLTSGTYEQYF
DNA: TGTGCCAGCAGCCTAACTAGCGGCACCTACGAGCAGTACTTC

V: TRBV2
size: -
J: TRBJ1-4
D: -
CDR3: CASKKGWLKNEKLFF
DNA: TGTGCCAGCAAGAAGGGGTGGCTCAAAAATGAAAAACTGTTTTTT

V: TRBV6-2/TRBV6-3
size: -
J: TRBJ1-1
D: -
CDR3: CASSYSVGKAFF
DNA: TGTGCCAGCAGTTACTCAGTCGGTAAGGCTTTCTTT

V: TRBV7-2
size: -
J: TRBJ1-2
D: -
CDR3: CASSLAEVQGRYGYTF
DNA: TGTGCCAGCAGCTTAGCAGAGGTACAGGGACGCTATGGCTACACCTTC

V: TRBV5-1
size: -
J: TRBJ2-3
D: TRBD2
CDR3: CASSSSTSLRTDTQYF
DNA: TGCGCCAGCAGCTCCTCGACTAGCCTACGCACAGATACGCAGTATTTT

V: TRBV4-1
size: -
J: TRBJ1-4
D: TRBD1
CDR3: CASSQGQGATEKLFF
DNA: TGCGCCAGCAGCCAAGGACAGGGGGCAACTGAAAAACTGTTTTTT

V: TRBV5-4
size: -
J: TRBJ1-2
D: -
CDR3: CASSSPGSLVYGYTF
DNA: TGTGCCAGCAGCTCCCCGGGGAGTCTAGTATATGGCTACACCTTC

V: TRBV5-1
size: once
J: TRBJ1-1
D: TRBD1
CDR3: CASSLGGGNTEAFF
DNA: TGCGCCAGCAGCTTAGGAGGGGGCAACACTGAAGCTTTCTTT

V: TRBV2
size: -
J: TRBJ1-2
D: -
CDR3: CASSAGNYGYTF
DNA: TGTGCCTCGTCCGCGGGGAACTATGGCTACACCTTC

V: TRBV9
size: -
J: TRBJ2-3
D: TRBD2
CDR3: CASSARGAGADTQYF
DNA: TGTGCCAGCAGCGCGCGGGGGGCAGGGGCAGATACGCAGTATTTT

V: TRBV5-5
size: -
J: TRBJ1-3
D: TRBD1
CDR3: CASSQTPGQHSGNTIYF
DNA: TGTGCCAGCAGCCAAACCCCGGGACAGCACTCTGGAAACACCATATATTTT

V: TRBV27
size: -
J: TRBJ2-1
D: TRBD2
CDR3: CASSPTSGSWDEQFF
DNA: TGTGCCAGCAGTCCGACTAGCGGGAGCTGGGATGAGCAGTTCTTC

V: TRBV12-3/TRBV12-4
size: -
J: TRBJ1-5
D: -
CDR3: CASTRKDSGPQHF
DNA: TGTGCCAGCACCAGGAAGGATTCCGGGCCCCAGCATTTT

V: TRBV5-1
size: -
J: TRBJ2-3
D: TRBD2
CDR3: CASSFERGPSTDTQYF
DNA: TGCGCCAGCAGCTTCGAGCGGGGACCCAGCACAGATACGCAGTATTTT

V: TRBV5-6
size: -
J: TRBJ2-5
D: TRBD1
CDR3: CASSTPTGFYQETQYF
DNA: TGTGCCAGCAGCACCCCGACAGGGTTTTACCAAGAGACCCAGTACTTC

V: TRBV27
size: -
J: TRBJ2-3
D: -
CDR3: CASSLGAVSTDTQYF
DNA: TGTGCCAGCAGCCTAGGCGCAGTGAGCACAGATACGCAGTATTTT

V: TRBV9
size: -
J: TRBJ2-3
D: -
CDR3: CASSVGGTPLTDTQYF
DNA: TGTGCCAGCAGCGTAGGAGGGACTCCATTGACAGATACGCAGTATTTT

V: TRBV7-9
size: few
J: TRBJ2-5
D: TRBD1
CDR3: CASSTLGQPEETQYF
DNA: TGTGCCAGCAGCACCCTGGGACAGCCAGAAGAGACCCAGTACTTC

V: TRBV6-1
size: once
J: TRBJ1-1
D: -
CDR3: CASSEITDTEAFF
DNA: TGTGCCAGCAGTGAAATTACAGACACTGAAGCTTTCTTT

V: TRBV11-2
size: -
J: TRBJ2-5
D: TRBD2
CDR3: CASSLGGLQETQYF
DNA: TGTGCCAGCAGCTTAGGGGGACTACAAGAGACCCAGTACTTC

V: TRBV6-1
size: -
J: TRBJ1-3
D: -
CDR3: CASSEGAGANTIYF
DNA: TGTGCCAGCAGTGAAGGTGCAGGGGCTAACACCATATATTTT

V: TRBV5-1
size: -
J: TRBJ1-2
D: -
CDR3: CASSSDGENYGYTF
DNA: TGCGCCAGCAGCTCGGACGGGGAGAACTATGGCTACACCTTC

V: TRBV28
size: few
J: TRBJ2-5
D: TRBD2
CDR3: CASRGGETQYF
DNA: TGTGCCAGCAGGGGGGGGGAGACCCAGTACTTC

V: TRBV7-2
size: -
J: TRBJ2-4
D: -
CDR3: CASSSNKNIQYF
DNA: TGTGCCAGCAGCTCTAACAAAAACATTCAGTACTTC

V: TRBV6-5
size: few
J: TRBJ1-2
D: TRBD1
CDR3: CASSKATGGFYGYTF
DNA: TGTGCCAGCAGTAAGGCGACAGGGGGCTTCTACGGCTACACCTTC

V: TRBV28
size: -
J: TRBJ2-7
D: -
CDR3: CASSLTGTYTVAINYEQYF
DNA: TGTGCCAGCAGTTTAACCGGGACATACACCGTTGCTATAAACTACGAGCAGTACTTC

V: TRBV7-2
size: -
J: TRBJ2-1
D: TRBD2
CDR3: CASSLARNSGSFYEQFF
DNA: TGTGCCAGCAGCTTAGCGCGTAATAGCGGGAGCTTTTATGAGCAGTTCTTC

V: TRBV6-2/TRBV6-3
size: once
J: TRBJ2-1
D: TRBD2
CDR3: CASSYSLAGSSFYNEQFF
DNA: TGTGCCAGCAGTTACTCCTTAGCGGGGAGCTCTTTCTACAATGAGCAGTTCTTC

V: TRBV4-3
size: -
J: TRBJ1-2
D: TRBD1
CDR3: CASSQVGTGGWDYGYTF
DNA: TGCGCCAGCAGCCAAGTTGGGACAGGGGGTTGGGACTATGGCTACACCTTC

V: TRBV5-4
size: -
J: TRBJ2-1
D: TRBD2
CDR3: CATLSGTSGYNEQFF
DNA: TGTGCCACCCTATCCGGGACTAGCGGATACAATGAGCAGTTCTTC

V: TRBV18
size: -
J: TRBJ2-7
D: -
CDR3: CASSRGGGHSYEQYF
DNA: TGTGCCAGCTCACGGGGCGGGGGCCACTCCTACGAGCAGTACTTC

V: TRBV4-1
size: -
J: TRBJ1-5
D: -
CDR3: CASAENYREALNQPQHF
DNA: TGCGCCAGCGCGGAAAATTACAGGGAAGCGCTCAATCAGCCCCAGCATTTT